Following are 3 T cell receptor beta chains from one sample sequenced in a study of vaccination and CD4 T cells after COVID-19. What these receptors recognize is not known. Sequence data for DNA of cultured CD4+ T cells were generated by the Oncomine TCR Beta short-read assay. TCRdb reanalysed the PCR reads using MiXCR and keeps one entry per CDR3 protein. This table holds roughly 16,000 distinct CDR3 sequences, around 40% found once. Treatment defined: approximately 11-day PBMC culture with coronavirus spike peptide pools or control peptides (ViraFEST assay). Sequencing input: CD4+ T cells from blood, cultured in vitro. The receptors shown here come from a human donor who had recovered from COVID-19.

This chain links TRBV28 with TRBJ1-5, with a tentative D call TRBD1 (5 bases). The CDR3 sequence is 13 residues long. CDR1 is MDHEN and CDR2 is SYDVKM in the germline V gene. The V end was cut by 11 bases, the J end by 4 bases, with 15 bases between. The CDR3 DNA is TGTGCCGCTAAGGGGTATCGGAATCAGCCCCAGCATTTT. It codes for CAAKGYRNQPQHF.

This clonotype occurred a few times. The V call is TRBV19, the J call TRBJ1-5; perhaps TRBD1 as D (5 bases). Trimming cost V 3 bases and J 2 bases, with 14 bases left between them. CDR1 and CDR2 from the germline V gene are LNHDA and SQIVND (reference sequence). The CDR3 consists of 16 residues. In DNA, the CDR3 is TGTGCCAGTAGTATTTTAGGGGATTTGGGCAATCAGCCCCAGCATTTT. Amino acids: CASSILGDLGNQPQHF.

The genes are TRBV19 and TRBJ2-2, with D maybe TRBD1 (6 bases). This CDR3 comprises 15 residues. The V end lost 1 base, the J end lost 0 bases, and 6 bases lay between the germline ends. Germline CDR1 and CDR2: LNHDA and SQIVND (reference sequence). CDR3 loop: CASSIGTANTGELFF. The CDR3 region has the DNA TGTGCCAGTAGTATAGGGACAGCGAACACCGGGGAGCTGTTTTTT.